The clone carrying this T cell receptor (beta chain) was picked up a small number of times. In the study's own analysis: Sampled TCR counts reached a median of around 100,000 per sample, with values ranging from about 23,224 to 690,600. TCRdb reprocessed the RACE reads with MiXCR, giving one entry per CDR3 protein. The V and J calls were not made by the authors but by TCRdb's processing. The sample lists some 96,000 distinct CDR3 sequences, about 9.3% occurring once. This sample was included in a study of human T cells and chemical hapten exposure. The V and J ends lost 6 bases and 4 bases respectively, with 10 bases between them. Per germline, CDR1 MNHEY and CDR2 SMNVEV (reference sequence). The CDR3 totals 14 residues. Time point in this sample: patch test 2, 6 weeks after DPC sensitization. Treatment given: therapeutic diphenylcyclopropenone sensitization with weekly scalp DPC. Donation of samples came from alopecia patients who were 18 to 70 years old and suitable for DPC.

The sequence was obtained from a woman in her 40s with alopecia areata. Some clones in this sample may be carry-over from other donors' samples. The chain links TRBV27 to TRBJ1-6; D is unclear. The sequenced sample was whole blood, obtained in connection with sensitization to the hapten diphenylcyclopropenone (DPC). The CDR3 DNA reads TGTGCCAGCAGCGAAGGGTATTATAATTCACCCCTCCACTTT. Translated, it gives CASSEGYYNSPLHF.